Following are 15 T cell receptor beta chains from one sample sequenced in a study of OX40 agonist ivuxolimab in advanced cancers. The repertoire was sequenced with immunoSEQ multiplex PCR; TCRdb's copy has only in-frame clones and lacks some. This table holds fewer than 85,000 clones, approximately 84% found once. The sequencing used CD4+ or CD8+ T cells sorted from blood, collected in a trial of the OX40 agonist ivuxolimab. The origin of the receptors is an adult with an advanced solid tumor such as melanoma, head and neck, liver or kidney cancer.

The V gene is TRBV29-1, the J gene TRBJ2-1; possible D gene TRBD1, 5 bases. The CDR3 loop spans 14 amino acids. V gave up 4 bases and J gave up 4 bases, with 14 bases separating them. The germline V gene encodes CDR1 SQVTM and CDR2 ANQGSEA. The CDR3 reads CSVGQFLMYNEQFF. CDR3 bases: TGCAGCGTTGGACAGTTCCTAATGTACAATGAGCAGTTCTTC.

V usage is TRBV4-1 and J usage is TRBJ2-3; D is ambiguous. The V gene's germline CDR1 is MGHRA and CDR2 YSYEKL. V lost 1 base, J lost 5 bases, and 19 bases lay in between. The CDR3 sequence is 17 residues long. CDR3 nucleotides: TGCGCCAGCAGCCAAGGGCCGACGGCCGGCCGTGGAGATACGCAGTATTTT. Amino acid sequence: CASSQGPTAGRGDTQYF.

The genes are TRBV7-2 and TRBJ1-2; D perhaps matches TRBD1 (6 bases). Germline V gene lookup returns CDR1 SGHTA and CDR2 FQGNSA. CDR3 length equals 15 residues. With 1 base removed from V and 4 bases from J, the gap between germline ends came to 13 bases. CDR3 loop: CASSLELRGAYGYTF. In DNA, the CDR3 is TGTGCCAGCAGCTTAGAGCTCAGGGGTGCCTATGGCTACACCTTC.

This sequence joins TRBV6-5 and TRBJ1-1; 8 nucleotides match TRBD1. CDR3 length equals 14 residues. Germline CDR1 MNHEY, CDR2 SVGAGI. Germline trimming cut 0 bases from V and 3 bases from J; bases unmatched to any gene: 0. The CDR3 region has the DNA TGTGCCAGCAGTTACTCACAGGGGGACACTGAAGCTTTCTTT. Protein sequence: CASSYSQGDTEAFF.

This chain joins TRBV19 and TRBJ2-1, with TRBD2 matching over 12 bases. Germline-derived CDR1 and CDR2 are LNHDA and SQIVND (reference sequence). V lost 5 bases to trimming and J lost 7 bases; unmatched junction nucleotides: 6. The CDR3 spans 15 residues. In nucleotides, the CDR3 is TGTGCCAGTAGTCCTGGACTAGCGGGATGGAATGAGCAGTTCTTC. It translates to CASSPGLAGWNEQFF. The full variable domain, rest sourced from reference TRBV19 and TRBJ2-1, is DGGITQSPKYLFRKEGQNVTLSCEQNLNHDAMYWYRQDPGQGLRLIYYSQIVNDFQKGDIAEGYSVSREKKESFPLTVTSAQKNPTAFYLCASSPGLAGWNEQFFGPGTRLTVL.

As concerns this clone: Other DNA sequences in this specimen translate into the identical CDR3. J is TRBJ1-5 and V is TRBV5-6; TRBD1 might be the D (5 bases). The V and J ends lost 1 base and 1 base respectively, with 9 bases between them. The CDR3 spans 15 residues. The V gene's germline CDR1 is SGHDT and CDR2 YYEEEE. The CDR3 DNA sequence: TGTGCCAGCAGCTTGTCTGGACACAGCAATCAGCCCCAGCATTTT. It specifies CASSLSGHSNQPQHF.

The rearrangement uses TRBV21-1 and TRBJ2-2; TRBD2, the table's D call, was not compared with the DNA. TRBV21-1 constitutes a pseudogene. The length of the CDR3 is 14 residues. The chain's CDR3 is CASSEAGAPWELFF. In nucleotides, the CDR3 is TGTGCCAGCAGCGAAGCGGGAGCACCGTGGGAGCTGTTTTTT.

This clone is a singleton in its sample. This chain connects TRBV19 to TRBJ1-5; the D is unclear. V lost 3 bases to trimming and J lost 7 bases, with 10 bases between them. The CDR3 consists of 13 residues. The V gene's germline CDR1 is LNHDA and CDR2 SQIVND (reference sequence). The CDR3 protein is CASSIGPNQPQHF. CDR3 bases: TGTGCCAGTAGTATCGGACCGAACCAGCCCCAGCATTTT.

This clone was recorded a few times. The V call is TRBV5-1, the J call TRBJ1-4, with 7 bases that match TRBD1. The CDR3 runs 17 residues. Trimming cost V 2 bases and J 3 bases; bases outside gene matches: 10. CDR1 is SGHRS, CDR2 YFSETQ, per germline. In nucleotides, the CDR3 is TGCGCCAGCAGCTTCCTATTCCGACAGGGATCTAATGAAAAACTGTTTTTT. Amino acids: CASSFLFRQGSNEKLFF. The full variable domain, in which reference TRBV5-1 and TRBJ1-4 provide the parts outside the CDR3, is KAGVTQTPRYLIKTRGQQVTLSCSPISGHRSVSWYQQTPGQGLQFLFEYFSETQRNKGNFPGRFSGRQFSNSRSEMNVSTLELGDSALYLCASSFLFRQGSNEKLFFGSGTQLSVL.

This clone was seen only a few times. The rearrangement uses TRBV11-2 and TRBJ2-6; D possibly corresponds to TRBD1 (6 bases). Germline V gene lookup returns CDR1 SGHAT and CDR2 FQNNGV. CDR3 size: 17 residues. V dropped 5 bases and J dropped 2 bases, with 16 bases sitting between them. The CDR3 reads CASSSLGGTTGANVLTF. The DNA of the CDR3 is TGTGCCAGCAGCAGCTTAGGGGGAACGACTGGGGCCAACGTCCTGACTTTC. The full variable domain, in which reference TRBV11-2 and TRBJ2-6 provide the parts outside the CDR3, is EAGVAQSPRYKIIEKRQSVAFWCNPISGHATLYWYQQILGQGPKLLIQFQNNGVVDDSQLPKDRFSAERLKGVDSTLKIQPAKLEDSAVYLCASSSLGGTTGANVLTFGAGSRLTVL.

This clone is medium-sized (0.01 to 0.1%) in the sample. This chain links TRBV4-1 with TRBJ2-7; TRBD2 is a possible D gene (6 bases). CDR3 length: 14 amino acids. V was clipped by 1 base and J by 7 bases, with 14 bases between them. The germline V gene has CDR1 MGHRA and CDR2 YSYEKL. DNA of the CDR3: TGCGCCAGCAGCCAAGTAGCCGGGAGACGGGAGCAGTACTTC. Protein product: CASSQVAGRREQYF.

The chain carries TRBV27 and TRBJ1-2; no firm D call. This CDR3 has 15 residues. Trimming took 8 bases from V and 1 from J, leaving 17 bases between them. Per germline, CDR1 MNHEY and CDR2 SMNVEV (reference sequence). The CDR3 sequence is CASGSWEINNYGYTF. Written as DNA, the CDR3 is TGTGCCAGCGGGTCCTGGGAGATTAATAACTATGGCTACACCTTC.

V usage is TRBV5-6 and J usage is TRBJ2-6; possibly TRBD2 for D (5 bases). This CDR3 is 16 amino acids long. Trimming removed 2 bases at V and 2 bases at J, with 11 bases between. In germline, CDR1 is SGHDT, CDR2 YYEEEE. CDR3 nucleotides: TGTGCCAGCAGCTTTCTTCAGAGGGCTGGGGCCAACGTCCTGACTTTC. This gives the protein CASSFLQRAGANVLTF.

The chain has TRBV7-9 and TRBJ2-5; 7 bases align to TRBD2. The CDR3 is made up of 15 amino acids. The V gene's germline CDR1 is SEHNR and CDR2 FQNEAQ (reference sequence). V lost 7 bases and J lost 0; bases outside the gene matches: 8. CDR3 region: CASTLSGGNQETQYF. The CDR3 DNA is TGTGCCAGCACCCTTTCCGGGGGGAACCAAGAGACCCAGTACTTC.

The chain has TRBV5-1 and TRBJ2-5; D call uncertain. The DNA matches TRBJ2-7 better at its end, which makes the J call doubtful. This CDR3 has 14 amino acids. The germline V gene encodes CDR1 SGHRS and CDR2 YFSETQ. This CDR3 is CASSLVVGSYEQYF. CDR3 in DNA: TGCGCCAGCAGCTTGGTAGTCGGATCCTACGAGCAGTACTTC.